The 5 T cell receptor beta chains in this list originate from one sample, sequenced in a study of T cells in women clearing cervical HPV infection. Clones were sequenced by immunoSEQ multiplex PCR, and TCRdb holds only the in-frame ones, with some missing. The sample is made up of tens of thousands of clones, and the top ten hold around 5.2% of it. The material sequenced was blood buffy coat. These receptors were collected from a woman aged 18 to 69 with a cervical HPV16 infection that either progressed to CIN3+ or cleared (not recorded which).

Turning to this clone: Read sequence stops 3 residues before the CDR3 end, and the germline J gene provides the missing end. This chain connects TRBV4-1 to TRBJ2-5; 8 bases line up with TRBD1. This CDR3 spans 13 amino acids. Germline V gene lookup returns CDR1 MGHRA and CDR2 YSYEKL. V lost 8 bases, J lost 4 bases, and 6 bases stayed unmatched. The DNA read from the CDR3 is TGCGCCAGCGGACTAACAGGGGGAGAGACC. It is translated as CASGLTGGET. The CDR3 in full is CASGLTGGETQYF.

As concerns this clone: Sequencing ends 3 residues short of the CDR3 end; the germline J gene provides the rest. This chain links TRBV7-9 with TRBJ2-5; 10 bases agree with TRBD2. CDR3 length: 15 amino acids. With 5 bases clipped from V and 4 bases from J, the junction kept 7 bases outside the gene matches. CDR1 and CDR2 (germline): SEHNR, FQNEAQ (reference sequence). The CDR3 bases that were read are TGTGCCAGCAGCCGCGCTAGCGGGGGTCGAGAGACC. It encodes CASSRASGGRET. The entire CDR3 is CASSRASGGRETQYF.

Partial CDR3 DNA: TGTGCCAGCAGCCCGGGGACAGGGAGGAAGACC. Residues: CASSPGTGRKT. The whole CDR3 reads CASSPGTGRKTQYF. This sequence joins TRBV7-9 and TRBJ2-5, with TRBD1 matching 9 bases. From the germline J gene comes the end of the CDR3, since the read stops 3 residues before it. CDR1 and CDR2 (germline): SEHNR, FQNEAQ (reference sequence). The CDR3 spans 14 residues. The junction had 7 bases not matched to a gene; V was cut back by 5 bases and J by 6 bases.

For this clone: The DNA ends 3 residues before the CDR3 does, and the rest of the CDR3 is filled in from the germline J gene. This chain links TRBV18 with TRBJ1-2; D not resolved. CDR3 size: 14 residues. The germline CDR1 and CDR2 sequences are KGHSH and LQKENI. The CDR3 bases that were read are TGTGCCAGCTCACCACGGACTGATACCTACGAC. It codes for CASSPRTDTYD. The CDR3, in full, reads CASSPRTDTYDYTF.

Concerning this clone: The sequence runs out 3 residues before the end of the CDR3; the remainder is reconstructed from the germline J gene. The chain recombines TRBV18 with TRBJ1-1, with a tentative D call TRBD1 (5 bases). The CDR3 runs to 13 residues. Trimming cost V 2 bases and J 2 bases, with 6 bases left between them. The germline CDR1 and CDR2 sequences are KGHSH and LQKENI. CDR3 DNA, as far as it was read: TGTGCCAGCTCACCAGGGACTAACACTGAA. This codes for CASSPGTNTE. The complete CDR3 reads CASSPGTNTEAFF. Full variable domain (rest looked up from reference TRBV18 and TRBJ1-1): NAGVMQNPRHLVRRRGQEARLRCSPMKGHSHVYWYRQLPEEGLKFMVYLQKENIIDESGMPKERFSAEFPKEGPSILRIQQVVRGDSAAYFCASSPGTNTEAFFGQGTRLTVV.